This record concerns one T cell receptor (beta chain) sequence. Its antigen is as yet unknown. V lost 4 bases to trimming and J lost 8 bases; unmatched junction nucleotides: 7. Germline V CDR1 and CDR2: SGHTA, FQGTGA. The CDR3 covers 14 residues. Sequenced by immunoSEQ multiplex PCR; TCRdb stores in-frame clones only, minus some. The profile shows 70,000 to 75,000 clones, roughly nine tenths of them singletons. The sample originates from a study of resident and recirculating memory T cells in vitiligo. Study context: Whole samples, not sorted cells, were homogenized and used for genomic DNA extraction. The study, taken as a whole, reports: TCR sequences were not conserved across biopsy sites or patients.

This receptor was taken from a male donor with vitiligo. The specimen sequenced was blood. The chain couples TRBV7-3 to TRBJ1-2, with 10 positions matching TRBD1. For the CDR3, the DNA is TGTGCCAGCAGCTCGACCGGGACAGGGGACGGCTACACCTTC. It codes for CASSSTGTGDGYTF. Drawing the rest from reference TRBV7-3 and TRBJ1-2, the complete variable domain is GAGVSQTPSNKVTEKGKYVELRCDPISGHTALYWYRQSLGQGPEFLIYFQGTGAADDSGLPNDRFFAVRPEGSVSTLKIQRTERGDSAVYLCASSSTGTGDGYTFGSGTRLTVV.